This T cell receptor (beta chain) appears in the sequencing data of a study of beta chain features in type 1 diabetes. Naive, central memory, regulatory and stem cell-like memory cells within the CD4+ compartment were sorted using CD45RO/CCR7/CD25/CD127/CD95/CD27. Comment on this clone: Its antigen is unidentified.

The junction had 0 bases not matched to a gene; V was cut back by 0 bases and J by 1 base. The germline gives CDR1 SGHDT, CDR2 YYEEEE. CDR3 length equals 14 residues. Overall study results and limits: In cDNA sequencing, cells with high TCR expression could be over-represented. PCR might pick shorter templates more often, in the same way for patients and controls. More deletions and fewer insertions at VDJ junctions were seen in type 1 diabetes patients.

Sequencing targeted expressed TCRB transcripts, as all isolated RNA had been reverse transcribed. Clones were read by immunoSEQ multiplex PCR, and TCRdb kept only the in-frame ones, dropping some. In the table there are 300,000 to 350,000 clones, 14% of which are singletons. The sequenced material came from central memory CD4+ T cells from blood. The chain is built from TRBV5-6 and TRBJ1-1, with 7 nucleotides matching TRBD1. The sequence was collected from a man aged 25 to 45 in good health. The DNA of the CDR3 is TGTGCCAGCAGCTTGGGGGACAGGAACACTGAAGCTTTCTTT. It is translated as CASSLGDRNTEAFF.